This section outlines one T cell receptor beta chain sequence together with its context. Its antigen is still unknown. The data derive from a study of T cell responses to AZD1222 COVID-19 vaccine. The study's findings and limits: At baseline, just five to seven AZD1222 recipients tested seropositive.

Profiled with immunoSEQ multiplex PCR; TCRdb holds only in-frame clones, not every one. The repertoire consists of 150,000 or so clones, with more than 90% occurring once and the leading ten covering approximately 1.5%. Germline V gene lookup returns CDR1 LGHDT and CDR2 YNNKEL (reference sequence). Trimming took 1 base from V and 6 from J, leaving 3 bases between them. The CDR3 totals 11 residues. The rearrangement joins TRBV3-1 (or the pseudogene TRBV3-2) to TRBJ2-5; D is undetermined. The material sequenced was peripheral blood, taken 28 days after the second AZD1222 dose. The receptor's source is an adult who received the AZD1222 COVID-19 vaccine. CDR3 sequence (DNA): TGTGCCAGCAGCCAAGTAAAGACCCAGTACTTC. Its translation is CASSQVKTQYF.